This T cell receptor beta chain was sequenced in a study of CD8 T cells in Susac syndrome. On the study more broadly: Active disease was present in about 6 of the sequenced Susac syndrome patients, whereas about eight of them were in remission.

Reverse transcription of about 0.45 to 1 ug RNA was carried out with random hexamers. Each CDR3 protein is one row after TCRdb ran MiXCR on the immunoSEQ multiplex PCR reads. The table shows some 200,000 distinct CDR3 sequences, with around 95% occurring only once. Overall study results and limits: Expansion of Susac CD8+ clones peaked in TEMRA cells and in active patients.

In contrast to the negatively isolated CD8+ and CD4+ T cells, TEMRA cells were FACS-enriched. Details on this clonotype: Its antigen is unknown.

The sequence derives from a human donor with Susac syndrome. The specimen was CD8+ T cells from PBMCs.

The CDR3 region has the DNA TGCGCCAGCAGCCAAGAGGGTAGCGGGGGGGCATATGAGCAGTTCTTC. Protein sequence: CASSQEGSGGAYEQFF. V is TRBV4-1 and J is TRBJ2-1; the match to TRBD2 covers 11 bases. Germline V CDR1 and CDR2: MGHRA, YSYEKL. This CDR3 is 16 amino acids long. V lost 0 bases and J lost 8; bases outside the gene matches: 6.